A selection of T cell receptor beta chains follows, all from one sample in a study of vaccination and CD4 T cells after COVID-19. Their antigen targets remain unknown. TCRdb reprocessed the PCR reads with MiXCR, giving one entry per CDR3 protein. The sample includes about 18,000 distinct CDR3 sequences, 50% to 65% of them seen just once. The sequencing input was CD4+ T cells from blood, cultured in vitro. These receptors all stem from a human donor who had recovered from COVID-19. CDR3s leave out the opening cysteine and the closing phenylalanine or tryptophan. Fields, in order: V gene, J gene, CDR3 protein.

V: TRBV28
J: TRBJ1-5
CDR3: ASSLRQGDNQPQH

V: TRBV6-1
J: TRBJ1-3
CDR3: ASRHRDRAGNTIY

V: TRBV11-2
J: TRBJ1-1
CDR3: ASSRFQGADTEAF

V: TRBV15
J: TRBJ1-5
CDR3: ATSRDYTGGENQPQH

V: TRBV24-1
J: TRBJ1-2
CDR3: ATSDWTGHGYT

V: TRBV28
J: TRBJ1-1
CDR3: ASSLSDVSKAF

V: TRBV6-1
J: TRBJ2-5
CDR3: ASSSPTDRGGTQY

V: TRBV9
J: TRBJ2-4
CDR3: ASSPSNVAKNIQY

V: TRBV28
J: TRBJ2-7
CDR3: ASSLGGSFPYEQY

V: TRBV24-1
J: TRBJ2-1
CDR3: ATSEKSSQYNEQF

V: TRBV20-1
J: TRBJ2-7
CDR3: SASRGSSGVGEQY

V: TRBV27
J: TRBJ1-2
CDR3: ASSPPSQSYGYT

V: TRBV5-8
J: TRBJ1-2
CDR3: ASSSTGTGYYGYT

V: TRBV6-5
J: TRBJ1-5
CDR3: ASSYSRGQPQH

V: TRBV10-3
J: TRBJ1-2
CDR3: AISERAGANYGYT

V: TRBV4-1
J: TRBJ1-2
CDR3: ASSQGGAGYT

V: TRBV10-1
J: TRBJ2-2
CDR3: ASAPGGAGTGELF

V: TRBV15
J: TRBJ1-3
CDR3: ATSRDIGGNTIY

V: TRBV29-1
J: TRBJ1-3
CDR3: SVDGGSGNTIY

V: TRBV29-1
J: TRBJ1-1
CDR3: SVGRTGGSEAF

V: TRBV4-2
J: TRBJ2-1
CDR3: ASSPASNTDNEQF

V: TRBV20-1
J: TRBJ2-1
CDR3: SALSGLAGAGVDEQF

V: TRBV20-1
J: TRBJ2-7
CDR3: SARGRASYEQY

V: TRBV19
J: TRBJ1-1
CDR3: ASSIGGALKAEAF

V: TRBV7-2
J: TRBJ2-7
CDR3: ASSLPGAYEQY

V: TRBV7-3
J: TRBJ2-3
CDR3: ASSLQGADTQY

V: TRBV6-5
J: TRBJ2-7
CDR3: ASSYLAGYEQY

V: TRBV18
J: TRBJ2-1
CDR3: ASSPGLGAGGANEQF

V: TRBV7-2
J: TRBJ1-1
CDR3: ASSYLDRNTEAF

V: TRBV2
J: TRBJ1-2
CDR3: ASGPHYGYT

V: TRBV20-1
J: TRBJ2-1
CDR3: SARGLLYNEQF

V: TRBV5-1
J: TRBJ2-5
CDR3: ASSLVSLPEETQY